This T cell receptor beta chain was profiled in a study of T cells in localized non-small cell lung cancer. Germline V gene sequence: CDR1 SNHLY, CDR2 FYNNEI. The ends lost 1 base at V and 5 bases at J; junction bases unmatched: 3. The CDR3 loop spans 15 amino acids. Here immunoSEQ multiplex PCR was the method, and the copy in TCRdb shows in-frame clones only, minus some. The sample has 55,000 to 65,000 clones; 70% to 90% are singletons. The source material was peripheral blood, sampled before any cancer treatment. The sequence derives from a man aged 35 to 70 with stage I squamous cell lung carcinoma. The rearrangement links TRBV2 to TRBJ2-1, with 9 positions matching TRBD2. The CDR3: CASSEEASGNNEQFF. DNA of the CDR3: TGTGCCAGCAGTGAAGAGGCTAGCGGGAACAATGAGCAGTTCTTC.